The source of this T cell receptor (beta chain) is a study of shared clonotypes between healthy human individuals. Broader study findings: The study sampled only blood, and tissue repertoires likely differ. Sequencing depth was predicted to influence how clonotypes are shared among donors.

The test was conducted at deep level. Original data processing: ImmunoSEQ yielded junction-only sequences lacking quality scores, so filtering differed. Profiled with immunoSEQ multiplex PCR; TCRdb holds only in-frame clones, not every one. The V and J calls and the clone size are those of that table, but D and trimming were determined from the DNA. Of approximately 470,000 clones listed, approximately 78% were seen once; the top ten hold around 11%. The V gene lost 5 bases and the J gene lost 5 bases, with 21 bases spanning the gap. The CDR3 totals 16 residues. Germline CDR1 is SGHAT and CDR2 is FQDESV (reference sequence). Concerning this clone: What it recognizes is unknown.

The chain joins TRBV11-1 to TRBJ2-5; D possibly uses TRBD1 or TRBD2 (5 bases each). This receptor was obtained from a woman between 35 and 50 years old in good health. Some clones in this sample may be carry-over from other donors' samples. Sequencing was performed on PBMCs. The CDR3 bases are TGTGCCAGCAGCCCTTCCGGGGCGCTCTGGGGGGAGACCCAGTACTTC. Residues: CASSPSGALWGETQYF.